Sequencing of this T cell receptor (beta chain) was carried out in a study of OX40 agonist ivuxolimab in advanced cancers. Study-level points and caveats: Clonal expansion from baseline to week 6 occurred in both CD4+ and CD8+ T cells. Clonal expansion was among the lowest in partial responders at 0.1-3.0 mg/kg, especially CD8+.

Sequenced by immunoSEQ multiplex PCR; TCRdb stores in-frame clones only, minus some. The table records some 17,000 clones, roughly 73% of them present only once. On this clone: Its antigen remains unknown.

Germline CDR1 reads SGHTA; CDR2 reads FQGTGA. The V end was cut by 4 bases, the J end by 0 bases, with 7 bases between. The CDR3 runs to 13 residues. Autoimmune disease history or systemic immunosuppression meant exclusion. Sampling of blood occurred at baseline, cycle 4 day 1, and cycle 7 day 1. The clonotype comes from an adult with an advanced solid tumor such as melanoma, head and neck, liver or kidney cancer. This specimen consisted of CD4+ or CD8+ T cells sorted from blood, obtained in a trial of the OX40 agonist ivuxolimab. The gene calls are TRBV7-3 and TRBJ2-7; D is unclear. The CDR3 DNA sequence: TGTGCCAGCAGCTCCGCAAGCTCCTACGAGCAGTACTTC. It is translated as CASSSASSYEQYF.